A single T cell receptor (beta chain) is shown here with its context. This entry comes from a study of OX40 agonist ivuxolimab in advanced cancers. Produced via immunoSEQ multiplex PCR; TCRdb's table is partial and in-frame only. The sample has some 30,000 clones; approximately 90% are singletons. The sequence came from an adult with an advanced solid tumor such as melanoma, head and neck, liver or kidney cancer. This specimen consisted of CD4+ or CD8+ T cells sorted from blood, obtained in a trial of the OX40 agonist ivuxolimab.

The CDR3: CASSKGDQGGPQETQYF. CDR3 bases: TGTGCCAGCAGCAAAGGGGATCAAGGAGGGCCCCAAGAGACCCAGTACTTC. The chain links TRBV21-1 to TRBJ2-5; TRBD2, the D gene given by the table, was not confirmed from the DNA. TRBV21-1 corresponds to a pseudogene. This CDR3 spans 17 amino acids.